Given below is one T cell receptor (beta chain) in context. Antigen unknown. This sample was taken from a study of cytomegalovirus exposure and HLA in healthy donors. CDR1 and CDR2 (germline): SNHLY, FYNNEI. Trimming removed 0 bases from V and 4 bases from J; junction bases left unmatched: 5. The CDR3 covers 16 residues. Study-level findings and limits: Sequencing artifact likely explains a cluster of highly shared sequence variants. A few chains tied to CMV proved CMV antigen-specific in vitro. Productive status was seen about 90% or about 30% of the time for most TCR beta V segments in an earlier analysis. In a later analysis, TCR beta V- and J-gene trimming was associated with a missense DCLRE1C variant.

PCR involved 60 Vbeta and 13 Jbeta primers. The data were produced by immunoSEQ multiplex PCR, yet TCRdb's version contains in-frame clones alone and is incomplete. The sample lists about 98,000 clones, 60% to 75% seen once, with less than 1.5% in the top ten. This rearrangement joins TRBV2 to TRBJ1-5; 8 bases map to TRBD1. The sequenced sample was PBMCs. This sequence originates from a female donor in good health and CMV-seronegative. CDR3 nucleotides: TGTGCCAGCAGTGAAGCGCAAGGGACAGGTAATCAGCCCCAGCATTTT. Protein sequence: CASSEAQGTGNQPQHF.